This T cell receptor (beta chain) was captured by sequencing in a study of cytomegalovirus exposure and HLA in healthy donors. The CDR3 consists of 16 residues. The germline V and J ends were trimmed by 0 bases and 4 bases, with 10 bases remaining between them. Per the germline V gene, CDR1 is LNHNV and CDR2 is YYDKDF (reference sequence). The PCR had 60 Vbeta and 13 Jbeta primers. Authors' data handling: It was a later analysis that counted approximately 81 million unique TCR beta chains, of which around 11 million were shared. Profiled with immunoSEQ multiplex PCR; TCRdb holds only in-frame clones, not every one. The V and J calls and clone size are taken from that table; D and trimming were inferred from the DNA. The sample shows 55,000 to 65,000 clones, roughly 80% of them seen only once.

The sequence was collected from a woman aged 25 to 39 in good health and CMV-seronegative. The chain couples TRBV15 to TRBJ2-6; D unresolved. What was sequenced was PBMCs. CDR3 protein: CATSRDLGSGANVLTF. The CDR3 bases are TGTGCCACCAGCAGAGATCTGGGCTCCGGGGCCAACGTCCTGACTTTC.